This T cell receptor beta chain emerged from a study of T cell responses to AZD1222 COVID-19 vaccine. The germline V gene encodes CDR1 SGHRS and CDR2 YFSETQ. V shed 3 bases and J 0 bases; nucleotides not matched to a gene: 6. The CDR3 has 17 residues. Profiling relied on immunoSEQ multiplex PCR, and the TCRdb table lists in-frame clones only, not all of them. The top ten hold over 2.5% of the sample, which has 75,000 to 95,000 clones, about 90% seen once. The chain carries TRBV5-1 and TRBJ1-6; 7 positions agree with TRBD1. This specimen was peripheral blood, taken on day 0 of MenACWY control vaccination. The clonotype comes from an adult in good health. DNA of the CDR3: TGCGCCAGCAGCTCTCGACAGGGAAGCTCCTATAATTCACCCCTCCACTTT. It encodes CASSSRQGSSYNSPLHF.